The subject of this entry is one TCR beta chain. The record originates from a study of blood T cell repertoires in COVID-19. Across the whole study: Acute and convalescent COVID-19 specimens originated in the United States, Italy and Spain. T cells, B-cell-depleted T cells, or PBMCs supplied cDNA or gDNA.

The ends were cut back, 3 bases at V and 4 bases at J, with 9 bases in the middle. The germline gives CDR1 KGHDR, CDR2 SFDVKD. The CDR3 loop spans 13 amino acids. Per the authors' pipeline: Counts of nucleated cells, estimated from reference gene primer amplification, were obtained. Clones were read by immunoSEQ multiplex PCR, and TCRdb kept only the in-frame ones, dropping some. Clone size and V and J calls were adopted from that table, with D and trimming inferred from the DNA. Of over 90,000 clones listed, over 75% are singletons. Sequencing used peripheral blood. The receptor was isolated from a human donor in a cohort sampled during active or convalescent COVID-19. The V and J genes are TRBV24-1 and TRBJ2-7; D is unresolved. As DNA, the CDR3 is TGTGCCACCAGTGATACTACTGGGTACGAGCAGTACTTC. Its protein is CATSDTTGYEQYF.